The rows below give T cell receptor beta chains drawn from one sample of a study of blood T cells in healthy people across ages. TCRdb re-called the 5' RACE reads through MiXCR, storing one row per CDR3 protein. The data show almost 550,000 distinct CDR3 sequences, about 25% seen once. This sample was also put to use in a study of T cells of mothers and their children.

The specimen was blood. The receptors originated from a boy younger than 18 in good health. Each CDR3 is given with its conserved first and last residue. Each record gives: J gene, clone size, V gene, CDR3 length, D gene, CDR3 protein, CDR3 DNA. D genes are given only for firm matches. Expanded clones are given a class, and other clones once, few, many or no size at all.

TRBJ2-1,few,TRBV27,15,TRBD2,CASRQLAGGPGEQFF,TGTGCCAGCAGGCAACTAGCGGGAGGGCCGGGTGAGCAGTTCTTC
TRBJ2-5,-,TRBV5-1,12,-,CATDGLQETQYF,TGCGCCACAGATGGCTTGCAAGAGACCCAGTACTTC
TRBJ2-1,-,TRBV7-2,16,-,CASSQGLGSSYNEQFF,TGTGCCAGCAGCCAGGGGCTGGGTAGCTCCTACAATGAGCAGTTCTTC
TRBJ2-1,-,TRBV24-1,20,TRBD2,CATSDRRSGTSGSSHNEQFF,TGTGCCACCAGTGACCGCCGCTCCGGGACTAGCGGGAGCTCCCACAATGAGCAGTTCTTC
TRBJ1-6,-,TRBV18,16,-,CASSPEGAVTVSPLHF,TGTGCCAGCTCACCAGAGGGAGCGGTGACGGTCTCACCCCTCCACTTT
TRBJ1-1,-,TRBV20-1,13,TRBD1,CSTRGQMNTEAFF,TGCAGTACGAGGGGACAGATGAACACTGAAGCTTTCTTT
TRBJ2-5,few,TRBV14,13,-,CASSPRLDVTQYF,TGTGCCAGCAGCCCCCGACTCGATGTTACCCAGTACTTC
TRBJ2-7,-,TRBV11-2,15,TRBD1,CASSFGAGTAYEQYF,TGTGCCAGCAGCTTTGGGGCAGGGACAGCCTACGAGCAGTACTTC
TRBJ1-6,once,TRBV12-3/TRBV12-4,13,-,CASTQGEVSPLHF,TGTGCCAGCACGCAGGGAGAGGTTTCACCCCTCCACTTT
TRBJ2-3,-,TRBV12-3/TRBV12-4,12,-,CASGPMADTQYF,TGTGCCAGCGGACCGATGGCAGATACGCAGTATTTT
TRBJ1-5,-,TRBV28,12,-,CASRGVGGVQHF,TGTGCCAGCAGGGGGGTAGGTGGGGTCCAGCATTTT
TRBJ2-7,-,TRBV19,15,-,CASSILGQGTYEQYF,TGTGCCAGTAGTATTCTTGGGCAGGGAACCTACGAGCAGTACTTC
TRBJ2-1,few,TRBV4-3,17,-,CASSQSLLGLPGNEQFF,TGCGCCAGCAGCCAATCCCTCCTGGGACTTCCTGGCAATGAGCAGTTCTTC
TRBJ2-3,-,TRBV7-2,17,TRBD2,CASSFPSGGASTDTQYF,TGTGCCAGCAGCTTCCCTAGCGGGGGCGCTAGCACAGATACGCAGTATTTT
TRBJ2-1,-,TRBV28,12,-,CASSLSRREQFF,TGTGCCAGCAGTTTATCGCGCCGTGAGCAGTTCTTC
TRBJ2-1,-,TRBV7-3,15,-,CASSLSNGMYNEQFF,TGTGCCAGCAGCTTATCAAATGGGATGTACAATGAGCAGTTCTTC